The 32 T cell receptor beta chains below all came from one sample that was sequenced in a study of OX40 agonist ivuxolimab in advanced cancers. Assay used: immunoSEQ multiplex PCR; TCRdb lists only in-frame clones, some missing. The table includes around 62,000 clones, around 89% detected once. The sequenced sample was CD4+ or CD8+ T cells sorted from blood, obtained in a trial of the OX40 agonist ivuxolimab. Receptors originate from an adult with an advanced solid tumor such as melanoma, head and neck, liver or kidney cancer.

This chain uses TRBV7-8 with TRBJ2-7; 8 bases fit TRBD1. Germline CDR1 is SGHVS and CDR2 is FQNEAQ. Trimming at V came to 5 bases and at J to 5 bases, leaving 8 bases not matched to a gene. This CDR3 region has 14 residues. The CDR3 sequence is CASSPRTGTHEQYF. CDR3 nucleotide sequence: TGTGCCAGCAGCCCCAGGACAGGGACCCACGAGCAGTACTTC.

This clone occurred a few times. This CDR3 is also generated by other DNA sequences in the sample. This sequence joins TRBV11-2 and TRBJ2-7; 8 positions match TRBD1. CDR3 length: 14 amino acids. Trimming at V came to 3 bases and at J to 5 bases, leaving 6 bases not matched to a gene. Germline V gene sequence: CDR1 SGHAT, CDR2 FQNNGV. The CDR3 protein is CASSFDRGRHEQYV. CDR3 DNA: TGTGCCAGCAGCTTCGACAGGGGAAGACACGAGCAGTACGTC.

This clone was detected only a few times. The CDR3 loop is CAGKAYSNQPQHF. Here the CDR3 DNA reads TGTGCCGGTAAGGCGTATAGCAATCAGCCCCAGCATTTT. The chain is built from TRBV12-1 and TRBJ1-5. TRBV12-1 is an annotated pseudogene. CDR3 length: 13 amino acids.

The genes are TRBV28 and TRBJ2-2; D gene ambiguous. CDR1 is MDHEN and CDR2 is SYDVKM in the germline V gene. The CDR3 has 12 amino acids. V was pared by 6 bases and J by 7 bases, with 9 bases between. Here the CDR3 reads CASSPGSGELFF. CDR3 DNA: TGTGCCAGCAGCCCCGGAAGCGGGGAGCTGTTTTTT. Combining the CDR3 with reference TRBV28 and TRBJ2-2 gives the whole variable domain DVKVTQSSRYLVKRTGEKVFLECVQDMDHENMFWYRQDPGLGLRLIYFSYDVKMKEKGDIPEGYSVSREKKERFSLILESASTNQTSMYLCASSPGSGELFFGEGSRLTVL.

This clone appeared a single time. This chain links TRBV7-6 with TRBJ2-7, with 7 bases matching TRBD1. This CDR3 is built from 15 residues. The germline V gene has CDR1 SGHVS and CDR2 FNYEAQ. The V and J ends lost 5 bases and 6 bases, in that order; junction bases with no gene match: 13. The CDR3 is CASSEGKGAPGEQYV. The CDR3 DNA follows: TGTGCCAGCAGCGAGGGGAAGGGGGCGCCGGGCGAGCAGTACGTC.

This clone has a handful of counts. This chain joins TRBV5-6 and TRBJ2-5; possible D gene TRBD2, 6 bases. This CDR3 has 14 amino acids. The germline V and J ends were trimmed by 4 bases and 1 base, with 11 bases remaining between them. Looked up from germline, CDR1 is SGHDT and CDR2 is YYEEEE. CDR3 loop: CASSPPGSQETQYF. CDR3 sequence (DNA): TGTGCCAGCAGCCCTCCCGGGAGCCAAGAGACCCAGTACTTC. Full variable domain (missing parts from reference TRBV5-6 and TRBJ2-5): DAGVTQSPTHLIKTRGQQVTLRCSPKSGHDTVSWYQQALGQGPQFIFQYYEEEERQRGNFPDRFSGHQFPNYSSELNVNALLLGDSALYLCASSPPGSQETQYFGPGTRLLVL.

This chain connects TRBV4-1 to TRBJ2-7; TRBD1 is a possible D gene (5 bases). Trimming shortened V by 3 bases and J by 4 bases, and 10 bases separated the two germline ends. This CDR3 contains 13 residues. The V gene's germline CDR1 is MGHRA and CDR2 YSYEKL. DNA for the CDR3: TGCGCCAGCAGCCATGCCCCAGGGTACGAGCAGTACTTC. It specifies CASSHAPGYEQYF.

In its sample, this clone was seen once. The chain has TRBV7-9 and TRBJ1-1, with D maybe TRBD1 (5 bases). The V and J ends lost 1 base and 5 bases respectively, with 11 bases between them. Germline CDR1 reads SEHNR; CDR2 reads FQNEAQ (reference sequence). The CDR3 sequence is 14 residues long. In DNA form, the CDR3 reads TGTGCCAGCAGCTTAGGGCAGGGCCAGACTGAAGCTTTCTTT. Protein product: CASSLGQGQTEAFF. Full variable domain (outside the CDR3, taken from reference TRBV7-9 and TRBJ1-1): DTGVSQNPRHKITKRGQNVTFRCDPISEHNRLYWYRQTLGQGPEFLTYFQNEAQLEKSRLLSDRFSAERPKGSFSTLEIQRTEQGDSAMYLCASSLGQGQTEAFFGQGTRLTVV.

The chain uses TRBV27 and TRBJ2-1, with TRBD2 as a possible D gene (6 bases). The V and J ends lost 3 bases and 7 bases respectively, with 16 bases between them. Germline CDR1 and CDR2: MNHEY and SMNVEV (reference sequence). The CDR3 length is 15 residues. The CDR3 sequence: CASSLGFGRRNEQFF. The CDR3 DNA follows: TGTGCCAGCAGTTTGGGGTTCGGGAGACGAAATGAGCAGTTCTTC.

DNA for the CDR3: TGCGCCAGCAGCCAAGATATCGGGGATGAAAAACTGTTTTTT. It encodes CASSQDIGDEKLFF. The chain is built from TRBV4-1 and TRBJ1-4; D call uncertain. CDR1 is MGHRA and CDR2 is YSYEKL in the germline V gene. The CDR3 spans 14 residues. The V and J ends lost 0 bases and 6 bases respectively, with 8 bases between them.

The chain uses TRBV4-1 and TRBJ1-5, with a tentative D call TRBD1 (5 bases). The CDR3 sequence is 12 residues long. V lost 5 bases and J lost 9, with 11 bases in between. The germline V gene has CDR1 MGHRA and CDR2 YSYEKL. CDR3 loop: CASSSTGGPQHF. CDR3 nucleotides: TGCGCCAGCAGCTCTACAGGAGGGCCCCAGCATTTT.

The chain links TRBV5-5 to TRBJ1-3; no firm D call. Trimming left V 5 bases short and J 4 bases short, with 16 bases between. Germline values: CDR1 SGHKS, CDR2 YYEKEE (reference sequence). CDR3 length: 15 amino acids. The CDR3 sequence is CASSLMRGLGNTIYF. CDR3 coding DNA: TGTGCCAGCAGTCTAATGCGGGGTCTCGGAAACACCATATATTTT.

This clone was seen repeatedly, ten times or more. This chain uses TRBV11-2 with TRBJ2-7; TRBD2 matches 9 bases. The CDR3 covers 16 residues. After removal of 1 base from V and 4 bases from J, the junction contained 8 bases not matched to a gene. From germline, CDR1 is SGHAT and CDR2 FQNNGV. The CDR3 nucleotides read TGTGCCAGCAGCTTAGTTTTAGCGGGAGATTGGTACGAGCAGTACTTC. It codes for CASSLVLAGDWYEQYF.

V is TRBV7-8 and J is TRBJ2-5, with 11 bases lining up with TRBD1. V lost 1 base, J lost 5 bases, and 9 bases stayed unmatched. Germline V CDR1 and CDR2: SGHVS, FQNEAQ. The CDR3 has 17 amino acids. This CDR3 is CASSLGVGQGAMETQYF. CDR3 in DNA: TGTGCCAGCAGCTTAGGGGTCGGACAGGGGGCGATGGAGACCCAGTACTTC.

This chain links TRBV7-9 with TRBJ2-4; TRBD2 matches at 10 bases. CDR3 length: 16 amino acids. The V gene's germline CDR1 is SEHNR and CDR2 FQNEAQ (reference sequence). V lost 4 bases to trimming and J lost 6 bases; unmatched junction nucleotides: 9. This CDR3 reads CASSSTGTSDINIQYF. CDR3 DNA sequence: TGTGCCAGCAGCTCGACCGGGACTAGCGACATAAACATTCAGTACTTC.

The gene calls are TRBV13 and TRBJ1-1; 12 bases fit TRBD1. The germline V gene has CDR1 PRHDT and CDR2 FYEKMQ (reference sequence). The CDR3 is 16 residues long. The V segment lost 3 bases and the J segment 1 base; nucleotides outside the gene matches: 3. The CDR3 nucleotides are TGTGCCAGCAGCTTCGGGACAGGGGGCGGGAACACTGAAGCTTTCTTT. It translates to CASSFGTGGGNTEAFF.

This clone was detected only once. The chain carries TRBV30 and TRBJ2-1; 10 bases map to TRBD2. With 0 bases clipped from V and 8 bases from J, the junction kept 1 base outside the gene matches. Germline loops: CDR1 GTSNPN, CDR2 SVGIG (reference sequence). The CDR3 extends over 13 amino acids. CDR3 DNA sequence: TGTGCCTGGAGTGTAGCGGGAGGGGATGAGCAGTTCTTC. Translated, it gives CAWSVAGGDEQFF.

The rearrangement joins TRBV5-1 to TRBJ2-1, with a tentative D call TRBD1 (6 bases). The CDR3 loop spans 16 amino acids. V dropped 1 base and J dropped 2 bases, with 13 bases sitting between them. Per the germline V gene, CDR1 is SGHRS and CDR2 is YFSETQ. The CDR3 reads CASSLKEGVAYNEQFF. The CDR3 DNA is TGCGCCAGCAGCTTGAAAGAGGGGGTGGCCTACAATGAGCAGTTCTTC.

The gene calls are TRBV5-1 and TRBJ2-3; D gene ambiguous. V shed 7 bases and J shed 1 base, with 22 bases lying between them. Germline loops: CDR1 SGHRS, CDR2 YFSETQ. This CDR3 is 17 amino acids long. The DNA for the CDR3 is TGCGCCAGCGAAGACGGTAGACTGCTCATAGGCACAGATACGCAGTATTTT. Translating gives CASEDGRLLIGTDTQYF.

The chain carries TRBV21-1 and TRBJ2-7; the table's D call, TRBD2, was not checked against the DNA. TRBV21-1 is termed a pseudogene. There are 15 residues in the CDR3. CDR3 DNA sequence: TGTGCCAGCAGCGTGGGAGTAAAGATCACCTACGAGCAGTACGTC. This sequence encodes CASSVGVKITYEQYV.

The DNA for the CDR3 is TGTGCCAGCAGCTTGGGGGGACAGGGGAACTATGGCTACACCTTC. It is translated as CASSLGGQGNYGYTF. The V gene is TRBV5-6, the J gene TRBJ1-2, with TRBD1 matching over 10 bases. Germline CDR1 is SGHDT and CDR2 is YYEEEE. The CDR3 spans 15 residues. Germline trimming cut 0 bases from V and 2 bases from J; bases unmatched to any gene: 1.

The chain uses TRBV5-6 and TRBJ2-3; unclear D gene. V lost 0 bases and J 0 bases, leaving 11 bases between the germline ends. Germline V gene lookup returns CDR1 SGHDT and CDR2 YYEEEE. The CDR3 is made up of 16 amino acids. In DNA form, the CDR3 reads TGTGCCAGCAGCTTGGTATTATCCCATAGCACAGATACGCAGTATTTT. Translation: CASSLVLSHSTDTQYF.

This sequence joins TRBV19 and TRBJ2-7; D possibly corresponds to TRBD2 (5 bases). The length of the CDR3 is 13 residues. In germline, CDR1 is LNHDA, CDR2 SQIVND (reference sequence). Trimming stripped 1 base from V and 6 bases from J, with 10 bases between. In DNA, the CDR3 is TGTGCCAGTAGTATAGGAGGGTTATCCGAGCAGTACTTC. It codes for CASSIGGLSEQYF.

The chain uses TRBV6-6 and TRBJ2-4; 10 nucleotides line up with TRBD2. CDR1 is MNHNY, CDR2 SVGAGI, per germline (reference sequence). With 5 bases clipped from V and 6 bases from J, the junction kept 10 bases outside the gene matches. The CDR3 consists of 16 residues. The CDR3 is CASSRSPSGSGNIQYF. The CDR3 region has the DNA TGTGCCAGCAGTCGATCCCCTAGCGGGAGTGGAAACATTCAGTACTTC.

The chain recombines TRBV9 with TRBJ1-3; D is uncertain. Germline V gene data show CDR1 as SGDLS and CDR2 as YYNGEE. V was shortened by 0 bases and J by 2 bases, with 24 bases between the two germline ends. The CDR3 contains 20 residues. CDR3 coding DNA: TGTGCCAGCAGCGTAGGGAGTGCTGCGGACCCGTTTTTCGCTGGAAACACCATATATTTT. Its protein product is CASSVGSAADPFFAGNTIYF.

CDR3 residues: CASSQAPPLAGVTDTQYF. CDR3 sequence (DNA): TGTGCCAGCAGCCAAGCCCCCCCTCTAGCGGGCGTCACAGATACGCAGTATTTT. V is TRBV4-2 and J is TRBJ2-3, with 8 bases aligning to TRBD2. Germline values: CDR1 LGHNA, CDR2 YNFKEQ. V was clipped by 1 base and J by 2 bases; unmatched bases: 11. The CDR3 covers 18 residues.

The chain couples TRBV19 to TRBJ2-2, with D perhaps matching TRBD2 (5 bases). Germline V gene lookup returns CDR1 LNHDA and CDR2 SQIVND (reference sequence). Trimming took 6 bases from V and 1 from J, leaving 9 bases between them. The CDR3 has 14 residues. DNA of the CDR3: TGTGCCAGTAGCCATAGCGAGAACACCGGGGAGCTGTTTTTT. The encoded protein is CASSHSENTGELFF.

CDR3 protein: CAITEGQVPPGQPQHF. In DNA form, the CDR3 reads TGTGCCATCACCGAGGGACAGGTTCCACCCGGTCAGCCCCAGCATTTT. The chain employs TRBV10-3 and TRBJ1-5; 8 nucleotides match TRBD1. This CDR3 comprises 16 residues. Germline assignment: CDR1 ENHRY and CDR2 SYGVKD. After removal of 7 bases from V and 6 bases from J, the junction contained 14 bases not matched to a gene.

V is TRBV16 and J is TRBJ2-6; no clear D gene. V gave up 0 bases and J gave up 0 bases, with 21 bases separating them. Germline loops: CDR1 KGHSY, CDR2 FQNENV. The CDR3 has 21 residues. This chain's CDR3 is CASSQSGGQTAPYSGANVLTF. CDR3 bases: TGTGCCAGCAGCCAATCAGGCGGTCAAACAGCTCCCTACTCTGGGGCCAACGTCCTGACTTTC.

Here the CDR3 DNA reads TGTGCCAGCAGCCCAGACAGCGGAGCCTACGAGCAGTACGTC. It encodes CASSPDSGAYEQYV. The chain recombines TRBV7-9 with TRBJ2-7; D may correspond to TRBD1 or TRBD2 (5 bases each). Trimming took off 5 bases at V and 2 bases at J, with 13 bases between the two ends. Looked up from germline, CDR1 is SEHNR and CDR2 is FQNEAQ (reference sequence). The CDR3 is made up of 14 amino acids.

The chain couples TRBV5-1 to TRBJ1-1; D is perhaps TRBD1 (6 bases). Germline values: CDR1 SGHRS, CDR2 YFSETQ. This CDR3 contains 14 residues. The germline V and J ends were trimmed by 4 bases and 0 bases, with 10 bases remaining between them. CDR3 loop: CASSIGTLNTEAFF. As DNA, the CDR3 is TGCGCCAGCAGCATCGGGACATTGAACACTGAAGCTTTCTTT.

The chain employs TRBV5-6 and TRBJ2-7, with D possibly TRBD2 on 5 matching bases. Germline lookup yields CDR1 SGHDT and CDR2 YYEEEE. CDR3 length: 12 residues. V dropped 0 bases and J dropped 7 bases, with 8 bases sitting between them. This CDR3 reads CASSLGTGEQYF. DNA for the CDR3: TGTGCCAGCAGCTTGGGGACGGGGGAGCAGTACTTC.